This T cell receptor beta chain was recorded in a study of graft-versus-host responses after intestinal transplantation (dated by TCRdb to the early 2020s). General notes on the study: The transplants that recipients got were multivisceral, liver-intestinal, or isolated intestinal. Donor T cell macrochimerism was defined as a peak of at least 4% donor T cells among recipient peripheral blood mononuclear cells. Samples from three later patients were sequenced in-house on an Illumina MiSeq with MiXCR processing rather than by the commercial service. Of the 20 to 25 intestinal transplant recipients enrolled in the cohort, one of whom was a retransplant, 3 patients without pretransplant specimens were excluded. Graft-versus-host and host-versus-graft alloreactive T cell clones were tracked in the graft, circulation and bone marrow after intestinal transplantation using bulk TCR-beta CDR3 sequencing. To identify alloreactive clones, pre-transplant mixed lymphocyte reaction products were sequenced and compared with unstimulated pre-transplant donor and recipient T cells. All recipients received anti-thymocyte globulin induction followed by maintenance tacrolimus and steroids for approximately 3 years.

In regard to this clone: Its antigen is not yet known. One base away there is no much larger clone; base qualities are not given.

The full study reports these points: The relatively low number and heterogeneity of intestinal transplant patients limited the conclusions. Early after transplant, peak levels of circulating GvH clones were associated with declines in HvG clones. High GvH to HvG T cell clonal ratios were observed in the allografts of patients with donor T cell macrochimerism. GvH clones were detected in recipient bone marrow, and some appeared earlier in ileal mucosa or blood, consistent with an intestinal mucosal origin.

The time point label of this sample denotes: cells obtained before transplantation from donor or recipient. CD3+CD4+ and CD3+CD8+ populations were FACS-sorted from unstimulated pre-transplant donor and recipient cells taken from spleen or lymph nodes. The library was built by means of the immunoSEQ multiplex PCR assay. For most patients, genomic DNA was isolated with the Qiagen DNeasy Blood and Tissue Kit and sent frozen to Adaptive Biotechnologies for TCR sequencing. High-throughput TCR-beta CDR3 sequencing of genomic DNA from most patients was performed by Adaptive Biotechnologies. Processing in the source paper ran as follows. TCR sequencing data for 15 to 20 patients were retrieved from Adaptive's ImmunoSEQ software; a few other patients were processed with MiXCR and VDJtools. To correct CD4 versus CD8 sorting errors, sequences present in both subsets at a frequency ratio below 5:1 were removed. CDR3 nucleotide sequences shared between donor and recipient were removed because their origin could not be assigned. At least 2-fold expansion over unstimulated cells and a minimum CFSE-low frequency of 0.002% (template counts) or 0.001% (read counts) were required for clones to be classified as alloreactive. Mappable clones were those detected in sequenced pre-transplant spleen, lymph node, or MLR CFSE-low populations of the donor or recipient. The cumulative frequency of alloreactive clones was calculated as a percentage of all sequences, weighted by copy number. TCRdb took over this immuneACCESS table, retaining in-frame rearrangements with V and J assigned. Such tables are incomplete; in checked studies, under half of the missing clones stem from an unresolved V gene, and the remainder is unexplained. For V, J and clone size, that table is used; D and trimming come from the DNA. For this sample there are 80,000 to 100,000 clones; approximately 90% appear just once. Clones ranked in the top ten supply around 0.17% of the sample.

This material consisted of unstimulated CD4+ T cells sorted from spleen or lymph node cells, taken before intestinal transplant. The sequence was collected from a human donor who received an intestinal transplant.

DNA sequence: TGTGCCAGCAAGAGATACGGGCGGGACTCACCCCTCCACTTT. It specifies CASKRYGRDSPLHF. This chain is built from TRBV5-8 and TRBJ1-6; TRBD1 is a weak D gene call, 5 bases matching. Including the terminal cysteine and phenylalanine, the CDR3 comprises 14 residues. Just CDR3 DNA is preserved here, 42 bases in frame from base 1. Deletion took 6 bases off V and 10 bases off J, with a span of 17 bases between the germline ends. As encoded in the germline V gene, CDR1 is SGHTS while CDR2 is YDEGEE.